What follows is one T cell receptor (beta chain) and its context. This specimen belongs to a study of PD-1 blockade in classical Hodgkin lymphoma. Using immunoSEQ multiplex PCR, the repertoire was profiled, and TCRdb retains in-frame clones only, with some absent. The repertoire holds about 13,000 clones, with 75% to 90% as singletons. Germline CDR1 MNHNS, CDR2 SASEGT. This CDR3 region has 13 residues. Trimming shortened V by 6 bases and J by 5 bases, and 10 bases separated the two germline ends. All patients experienced relapse after autologous stem cell transplantation, and brentuximab vedotin exposure was variable.

The receptor comes from a human donor with classical Hodgkin lymphoma. This rearrangement joins TRBV6-1 to TRBJ2-2; tentatively, D is TRBD1 (6 bases). This material consisted of peripheral blood mononuclear cells (PBMCs), taken at baseline. This chain's CDR3 is CASRGQWTGELFF. The DNA for the CDR3 is TGTGCCAGCAGAGGACAGTGGACCGGGGAGCTGTTTTTT.